The subject of this entry is one TCR beta chain. Its target is unknown. V was cut by 5 bases and J by 2 bases, with 9 bases left in between. CDR1 SNHLY and CDR2 FYNNEI come from the germline V gene. This CDR3 spans 14 amino acids. The data are from a study of OX40 agonist ivuxolimab in advanced cancers. Study details: Hepatocellular carcinoma, melanoma, renal cell or head and neck cancer occurred in dose-escalation patients. The study's findings and limits: More expanded clones were found, on average, in CD8+ than in CD4+ T cells. Not determined was the antigen specificity of the expanded peripheral T cells.

Data came from immunoSEQ multiplex PCR; TCRdb stores just in-frame clones and leaves some out. The data contain fewer than 80,000 clones, less than 95% of them singletons. The genes are TRBV2 and TRBJ2-2; D may match TRBD1 or TRBD2 (5 bases each). The source is an adult with an advanced solid tumor such as melanoma, head and neck, liver or kidney cancer. The specimen was CD4+ or CD8+ T cells sorted from blood, collected in a trial of the OX40 agonist ivuxolimab. The CDR3 protein is CASSRGGNTGELFF. DNA of the CDR3: TGTGCCAGCAGTCGTGGGGGAAACACCGGGGAGCTGTTTTTT. Based on the CDR3 plus reference TRBV2 and TRBJ2-2, the full variable domain is EPEVTQTPSHQVTQMGQEVILRCVPISNHLYFYWYRQILGQKVEFLVSFYNNEISEKSEIFDDQFSVERPDGSNFTLKIRSTKLEDSAMYFCASSRGGNTGELFFGEGSRLTVL.